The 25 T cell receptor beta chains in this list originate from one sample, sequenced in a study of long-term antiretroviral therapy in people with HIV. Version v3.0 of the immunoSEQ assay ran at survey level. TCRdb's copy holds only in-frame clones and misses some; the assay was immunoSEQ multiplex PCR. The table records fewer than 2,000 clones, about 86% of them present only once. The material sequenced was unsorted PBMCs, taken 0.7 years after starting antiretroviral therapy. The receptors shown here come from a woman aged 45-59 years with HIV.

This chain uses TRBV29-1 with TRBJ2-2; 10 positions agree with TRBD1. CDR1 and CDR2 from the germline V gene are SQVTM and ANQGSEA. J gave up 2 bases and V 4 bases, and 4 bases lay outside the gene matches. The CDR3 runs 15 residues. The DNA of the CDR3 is TGCAGCGTTGGGGGACAGGGGATTAACACCGGGGAGCTGTTTTTT. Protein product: CSVGGQGINTGELFF.

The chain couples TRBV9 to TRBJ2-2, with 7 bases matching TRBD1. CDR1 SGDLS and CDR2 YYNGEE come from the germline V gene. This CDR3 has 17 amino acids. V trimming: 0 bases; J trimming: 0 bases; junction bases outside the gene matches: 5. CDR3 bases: TGTGCCAGCAGCGTAGACGACAGGGCGACGAACACCGGGGAGCTGTTTTTT. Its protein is CASSVDDRATNTGELFF.

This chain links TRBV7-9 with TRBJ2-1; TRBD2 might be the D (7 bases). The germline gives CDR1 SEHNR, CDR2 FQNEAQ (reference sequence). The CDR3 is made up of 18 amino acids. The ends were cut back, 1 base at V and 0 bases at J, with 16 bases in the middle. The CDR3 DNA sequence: TGTGCCAGCAGCTTAGGGTCAGGGGACTACAGCTCCTACAATGAGCAGTTCTTC. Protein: CASSLGSGDYSSYNEQFF.

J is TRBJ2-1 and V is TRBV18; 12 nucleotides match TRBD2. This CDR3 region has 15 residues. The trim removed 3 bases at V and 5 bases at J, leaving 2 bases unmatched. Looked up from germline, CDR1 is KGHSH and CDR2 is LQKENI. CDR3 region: CASSPRLAGDNEQFF. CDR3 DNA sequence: TGTGCCAGCTCACCCCGACTAGCGGGGGACAATGAGCAGTTCTTC.

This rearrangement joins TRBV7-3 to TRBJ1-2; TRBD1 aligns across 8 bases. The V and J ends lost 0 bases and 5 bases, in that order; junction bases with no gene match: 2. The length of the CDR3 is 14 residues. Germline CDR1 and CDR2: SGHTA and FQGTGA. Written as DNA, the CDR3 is TGTGCCAGCAGCTTAACGACAGGGGCTTATGGCTACACCTTC. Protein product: CASSLTTGAYGYTF.

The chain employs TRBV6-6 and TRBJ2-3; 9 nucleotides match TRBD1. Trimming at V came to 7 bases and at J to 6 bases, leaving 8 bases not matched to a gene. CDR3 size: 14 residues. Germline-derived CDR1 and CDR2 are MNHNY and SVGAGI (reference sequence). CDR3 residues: CASTLIGQGDTQYF. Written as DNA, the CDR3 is TGTGCCAGCACCTTAATCGGACAGGGGGATACGCAGTATTTT.

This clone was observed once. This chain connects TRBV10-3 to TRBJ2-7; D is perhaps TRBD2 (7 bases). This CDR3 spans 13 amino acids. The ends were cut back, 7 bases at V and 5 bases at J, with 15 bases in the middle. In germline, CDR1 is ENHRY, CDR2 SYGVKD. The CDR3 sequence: CAITGGPRNEQYF. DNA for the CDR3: TGTGCCATCACCGGGGGGCCGAGGAACGAGCAGTACTTC.

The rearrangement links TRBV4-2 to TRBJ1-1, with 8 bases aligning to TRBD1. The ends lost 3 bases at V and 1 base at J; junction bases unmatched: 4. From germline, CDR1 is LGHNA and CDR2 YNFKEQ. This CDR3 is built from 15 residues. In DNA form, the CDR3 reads TGTGCCAGCAGCCAGGATGGGACAGGGAACACTGAAGCTTTCTTT. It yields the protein CASSQDGTGNTEAFF.

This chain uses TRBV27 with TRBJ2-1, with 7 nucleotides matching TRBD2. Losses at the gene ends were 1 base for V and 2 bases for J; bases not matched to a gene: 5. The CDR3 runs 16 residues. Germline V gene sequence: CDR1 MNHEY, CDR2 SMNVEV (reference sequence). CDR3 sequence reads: CASSLLASGAYNEQFF. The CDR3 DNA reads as TGTGCCAGCAGTTTATTGGCCAGCGGGGCCTACAATGAGCAGTTCTTC.

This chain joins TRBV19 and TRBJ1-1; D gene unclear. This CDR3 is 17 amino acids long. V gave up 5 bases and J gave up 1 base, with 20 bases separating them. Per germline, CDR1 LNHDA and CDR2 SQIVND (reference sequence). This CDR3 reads CASSALAGDGKNTEAFF. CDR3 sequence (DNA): TGTGCCAGTAGTGCTTTAGCCGGAGACGGGAAGAACACTGAAGCTTTCTTT.

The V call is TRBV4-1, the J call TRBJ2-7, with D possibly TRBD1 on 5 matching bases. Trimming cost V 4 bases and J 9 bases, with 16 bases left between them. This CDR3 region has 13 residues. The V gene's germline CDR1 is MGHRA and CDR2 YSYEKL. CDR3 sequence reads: CASSRQQVTGQYF. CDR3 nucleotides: TGCGCCAGCAGCCGACAACAGGTTACAGGGCAGTACTTC.

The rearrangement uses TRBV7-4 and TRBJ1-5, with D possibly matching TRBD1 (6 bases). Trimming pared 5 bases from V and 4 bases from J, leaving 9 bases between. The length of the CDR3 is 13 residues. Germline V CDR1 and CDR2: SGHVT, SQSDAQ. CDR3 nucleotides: TGTGCCAGCAGCAAGACAGGAAATCAGCCCCAGCATTTT. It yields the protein CASSKTGNQPQHF.

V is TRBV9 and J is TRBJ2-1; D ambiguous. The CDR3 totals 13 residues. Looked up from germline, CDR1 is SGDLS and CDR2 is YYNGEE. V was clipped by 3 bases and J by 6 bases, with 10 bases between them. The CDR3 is CASSGRPFNEQFF. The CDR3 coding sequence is TGTGCCAGCAGCGGTAGACCGTTCAATGAGCAGTTCTTC. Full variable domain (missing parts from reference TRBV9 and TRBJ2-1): DSGVTQTPKHLITATGQRVTLRCSPRSGDLSVYWYQQSLDQGLQFLIQYYNGEERAKGNILERFSAQQFPDLHSELNLSSLELGDSALYFCASSGRPFNEQFFGPGTRLTVL.

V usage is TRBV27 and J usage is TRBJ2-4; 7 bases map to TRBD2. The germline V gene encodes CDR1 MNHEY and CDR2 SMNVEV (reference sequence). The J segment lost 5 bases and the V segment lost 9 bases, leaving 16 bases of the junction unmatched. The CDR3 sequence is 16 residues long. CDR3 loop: CASSIGGAGDQNIQYF. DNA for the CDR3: TGTGCCAGTTCCATAGGTGGGGCGGGGGACCAAAACATTCAGTACTTC.

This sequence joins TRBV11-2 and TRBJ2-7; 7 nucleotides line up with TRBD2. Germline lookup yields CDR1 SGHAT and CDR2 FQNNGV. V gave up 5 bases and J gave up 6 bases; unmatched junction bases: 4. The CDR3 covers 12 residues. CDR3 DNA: TGTGCCAGCAGCCCTCCGGGGGGCGAGCAGTACTTC. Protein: CASSPPGGEQYF. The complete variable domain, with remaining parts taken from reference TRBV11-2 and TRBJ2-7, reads EAGVAQSPRYKIIEKRQSVAFWCNPISGHATLYWYQQILGQGPKLLIQFQNNGVVDDSQLPKDRFSAERLKGVDSTLKIQPAKLEDSAVYLCASSPPGGEQYFGPGTRLTVT.

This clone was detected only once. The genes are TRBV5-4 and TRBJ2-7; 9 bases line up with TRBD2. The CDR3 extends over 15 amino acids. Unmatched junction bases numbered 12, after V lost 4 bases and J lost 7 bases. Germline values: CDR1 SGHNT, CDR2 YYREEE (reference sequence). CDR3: CASSPMFAGGYEQYF. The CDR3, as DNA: TGTGCCAGCAGCCCCATGTTTGCGGGGGGGTATGAGCAGTACTTC.

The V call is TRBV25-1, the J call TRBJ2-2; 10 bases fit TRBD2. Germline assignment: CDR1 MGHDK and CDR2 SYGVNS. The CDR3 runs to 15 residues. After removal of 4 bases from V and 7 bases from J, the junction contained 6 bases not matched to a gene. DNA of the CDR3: TGTGCCAGCAGTGGCACTAGCGGGGACGTCGGGGAGCTGTTTTTT. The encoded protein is CASSGTSGDVGELFF. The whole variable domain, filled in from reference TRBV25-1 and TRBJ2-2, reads EADIYQTPRYLVIGTGKKITLECSQTMGHDKMYWYQQDPGMELHLIHYSYGVNSTEKGDLSSESTVSRIRTEHFPLTLESARPSHTSQYLCASSGTSGDVGELFFGEGSRLTVL.

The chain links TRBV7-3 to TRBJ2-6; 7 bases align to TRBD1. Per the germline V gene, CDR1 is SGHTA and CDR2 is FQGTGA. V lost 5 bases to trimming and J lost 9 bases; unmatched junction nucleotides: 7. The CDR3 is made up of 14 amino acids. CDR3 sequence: CASSPRQGINVLTF. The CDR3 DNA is TGTGCCAGCAGCCCACGACAGGGTATCAACGTCCTGACTTTC. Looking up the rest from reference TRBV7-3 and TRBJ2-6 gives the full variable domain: GAGVSQTPSNKVTEKGKYVELRCDPISGHTALYWYRQSLGQGPEFLIYFQGTGAADDSGLPNDRFFAVRPEGSVSTLKIQRTERGDSAVYLCASSPRQGINVLTFGAGSRLTVL.

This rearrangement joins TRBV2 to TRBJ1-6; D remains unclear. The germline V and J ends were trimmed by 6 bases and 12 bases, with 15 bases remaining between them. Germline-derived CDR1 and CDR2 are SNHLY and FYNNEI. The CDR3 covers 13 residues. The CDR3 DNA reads TGTGCCAGCAGGCCCCGAGAGGTAGGACCCCTCCACTTT. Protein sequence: CASRPREVGPLHF.

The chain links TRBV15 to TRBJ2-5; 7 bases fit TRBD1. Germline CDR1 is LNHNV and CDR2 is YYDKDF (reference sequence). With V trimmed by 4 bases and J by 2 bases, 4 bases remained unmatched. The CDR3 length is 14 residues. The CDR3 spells CATSTGQAQETQYF. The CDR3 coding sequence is TGTGCCACCAGCACCGGACAGGCTCAAGAGACCCAGTACTTC.

The CDR3 here is CASSEGFDSYSNQPQHF. The CDR3 nucleotides are TGTGCCAGCAGTGAAGGGTTCGACAGCTATAGCAATCAGCCCCAGCATTTT. The rearrangement links TRBV6-1 to TRBJ1-5; TRBD1 might be the D (5 bases). The CDR3 is made up of 17 amino acids. The V and J ends lost 1 base and 0 bases respectively, with 13 bases between them. Germline V lookup: CDR1 MNHNS, CDR2 SASEGT.

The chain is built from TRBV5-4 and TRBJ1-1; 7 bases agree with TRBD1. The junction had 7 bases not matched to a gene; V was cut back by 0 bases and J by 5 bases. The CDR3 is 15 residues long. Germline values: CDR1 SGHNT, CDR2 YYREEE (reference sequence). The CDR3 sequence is CASSLDGQVLTEAFF. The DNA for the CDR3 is TGTGCCAGCAGCTTGGACGGACAGGTCCTTACTGAAGCTTTCTTT.

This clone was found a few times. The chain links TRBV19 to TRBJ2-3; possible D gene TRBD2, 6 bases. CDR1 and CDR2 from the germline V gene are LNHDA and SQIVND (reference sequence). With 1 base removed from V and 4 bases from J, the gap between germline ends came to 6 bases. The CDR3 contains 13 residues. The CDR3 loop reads CASSIAGADTQYF. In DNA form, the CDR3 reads TGTGCCAGTAGTATAGCGGGAGCAGATACGCAGTATTTT.

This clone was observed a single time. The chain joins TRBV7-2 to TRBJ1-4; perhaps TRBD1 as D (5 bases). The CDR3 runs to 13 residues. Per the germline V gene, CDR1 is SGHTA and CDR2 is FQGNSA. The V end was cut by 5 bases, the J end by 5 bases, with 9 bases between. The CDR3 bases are TGTGCCAGCAGCCCCGGACACAATGAAAAACTGTTTTTT. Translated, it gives CASSPGHNEKLFF.

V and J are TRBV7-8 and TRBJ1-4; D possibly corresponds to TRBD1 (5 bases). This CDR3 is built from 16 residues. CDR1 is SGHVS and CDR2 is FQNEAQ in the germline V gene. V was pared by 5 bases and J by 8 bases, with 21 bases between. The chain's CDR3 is CASSPLDGTKGEKLFF. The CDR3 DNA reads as TGTGCCAGCAGCCCCCTAGATGGGACTAAAGGGGAAAAACTGTTTTTT. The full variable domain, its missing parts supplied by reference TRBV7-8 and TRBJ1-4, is GAGVSQSPRYKVAKRGQDVALRCDPISGHVSLFWYQQALGQGPEFLTYFQNEAQLDKSGLPSDRFFAERPEGSVSTLKIQRTQQEDSAVYLCASSPLDGTKGEKLFFGSGTQLSVL.